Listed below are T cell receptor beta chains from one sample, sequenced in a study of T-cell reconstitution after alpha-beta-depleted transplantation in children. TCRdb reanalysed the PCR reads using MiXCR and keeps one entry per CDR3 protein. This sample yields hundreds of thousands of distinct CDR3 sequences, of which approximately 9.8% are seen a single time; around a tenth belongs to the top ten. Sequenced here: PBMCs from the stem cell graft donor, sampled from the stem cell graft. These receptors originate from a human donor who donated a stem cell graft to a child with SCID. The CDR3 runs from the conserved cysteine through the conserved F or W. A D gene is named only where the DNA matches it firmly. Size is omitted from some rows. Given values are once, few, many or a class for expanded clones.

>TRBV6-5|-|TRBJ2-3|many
TGTGCCAGCAGTTACCAATTTAGCACAGATACGCAGTATTTT
CASSYQFSTDTQYF
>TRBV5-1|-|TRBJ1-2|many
TGCGCCAGCAGCTTGAAAGGACCTAACTATGGCTACACCTTC
CASSLKGPNYGYTF
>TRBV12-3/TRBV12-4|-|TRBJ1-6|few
TGTGCCAGCACCACCGGCAAGCCGAACACTAATTCACCCCTCCACTTT
CASTTGKPNTNSPLHF
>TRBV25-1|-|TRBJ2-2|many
TGTGCCAGCAGTGAATATACCAACACCGGGGAGCTGTTTTTT
CASSEYTNTGELFF
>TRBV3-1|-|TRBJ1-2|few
TGTGCCAGCAGCCAAAGGGTCTACGCTGGCTACACCTTC
CASSQRVYAGYTF
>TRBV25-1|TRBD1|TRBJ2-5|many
TGTGCCAGCAGTACAGGGGGCCGGGAGACCCAGTACTTC
CASSTGGRETQYF
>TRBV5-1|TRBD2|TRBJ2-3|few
TGCGCCAGCAGCTTGGATGGCGGGGGGCCCACAGATACGCAGTATTTT
CASSLDGGGPTDTQYF
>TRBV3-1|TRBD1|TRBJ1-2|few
TGTGCCAGCAGCATATGGACAGGGCAGTATGGCTACACCTTC
CASSIWTGQYGYTF
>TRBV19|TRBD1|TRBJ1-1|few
TGTGCCAGTAGCCTCCTGGACAGGGGAATAACTGAAGCTTTCTTT
CASSLLDRGITEAFF
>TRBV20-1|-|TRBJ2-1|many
TGCAGTGCTAGAGAGTTTCTGGAGACGGCTGAGCAGTTCTTC
CSAREFLETAEQFF
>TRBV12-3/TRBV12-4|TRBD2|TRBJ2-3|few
TGTGCCAGTCTACCCAGGCCTAGCGGGGGGGCGGTTAGGGCAGATACGCAGTATTTT
CASLPRPSGGAVRADTQYF
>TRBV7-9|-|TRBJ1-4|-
TGTGCCAGCAGTACAGGGTACGACTCTGAAAAACTGTTTTTT
CASSTGYDSEKLFF
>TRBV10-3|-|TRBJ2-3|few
TGTGCCATCAGTGACCCCATAGGGACAATCACAGATACGCAGTATTTT
CAISDPIGTITDTQYF
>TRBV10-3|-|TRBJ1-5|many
TGTGCCATCAGCGGGGACGGGAGCAATCAGCCCCAGCATTTT
CAISGDGSNQPQHF
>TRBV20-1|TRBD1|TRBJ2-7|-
TGCAGTACGATGGGACAGGGGGAAATCGAGCAGTACTTC
CSTMGQGEIEQYF
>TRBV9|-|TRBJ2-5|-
TGTGCCAGCAGCGTAGACATCCAAGAGACCCAGTACTTC
CASSVDIQETQYF
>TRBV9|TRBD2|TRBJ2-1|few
TGTGCCAGCACAGGAGCGGGGATGAACAATGAGCAGTTCTTC
CASTGAGMNNEQFF
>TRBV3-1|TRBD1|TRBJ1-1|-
TGTGCCAGCAAGCCAGGGGGCTTGAACACTGAAGCTTTCTTT
CASKPGGLNTEAFF
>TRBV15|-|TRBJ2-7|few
TGTGCCACCAGCGGGGATATCAGCTCCTACGAGCAGTACTTC
CATSGDISSYEQYF
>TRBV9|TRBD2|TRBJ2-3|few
TGTGCCAGCAGCGTAGGTTCTAGCGGGGGGGCAGCAGATACGCAGTATTTT
CASSVGSSGGAADTQYF
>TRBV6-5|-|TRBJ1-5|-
TGTGCCAGCAGTACAGGGAAAGTGGGGGGCAATCAGCCCCAGCATTTT
CASSTGKVGGNQPQHF
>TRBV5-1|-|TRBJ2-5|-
TGCGCCAGCAGCTTGACGCGGGTTGGGGAGACCCAGTACTTC
CASSLTRVGETQYF
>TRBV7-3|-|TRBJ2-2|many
TGTGCCAGCAGCTCCTTTGGCGGGGAGCTGTTTTTT
CASSSFGGELFF
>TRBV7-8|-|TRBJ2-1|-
TGTGCCAGCAGCTTTATGAGTGAGCAGTTCTTC
CASSFMSEQFF
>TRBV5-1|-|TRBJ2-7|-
TGCGCCAGCAGCTTGGAACCCCCCACCCGCTCCTACGAGCAGTACTTC
CASSLEPPTRSYEQYF
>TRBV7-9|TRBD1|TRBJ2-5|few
TGTGCCAGCAGCCGGGGACAGGGCGAGACCCAGTACTTC
CASSRGQGETQYF
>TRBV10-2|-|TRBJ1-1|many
TGCGCCAGCAGTGATGACAGACCACAAATGAACACTGAAGCTTTCTTT
CASSDDRPQMNTEAFF
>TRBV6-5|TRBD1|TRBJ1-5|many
TGTGCCAGCAGGATGACAGGGAGCAATCAGCCCCAGCATTTT
CASRMTGSNQPQHF
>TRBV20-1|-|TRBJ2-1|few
TGCAGTGCTAGACTAGGGGCTGACAATGAGCAGTTCTTC
CSARLGADNEQFF
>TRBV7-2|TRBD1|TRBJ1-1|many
TGTGCCAGCAGCGGACAGGAATTGAACACTGAAGCTTTCTTT
CASSGQELNTEAFF
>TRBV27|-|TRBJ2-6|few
TGTGCCAGCAGTCCCCCGGGACCGAACTCTGGGGCCAACGTCCTGACTTTC
CASSPPGPNSGANVLTF
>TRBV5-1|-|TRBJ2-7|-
TGCGCCAGCAGTAGGGCGCTAACAGGACCTAACTACGAGCAGTACTTC
CASSRALTGPNYEQYF
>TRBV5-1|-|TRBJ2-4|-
TGCGCCAGCAGCTTGGAGGGGGCGGGGGACATTCAGTACTTC
CASSLEGAGDIQYF
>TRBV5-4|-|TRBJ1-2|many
TGTGCCAGCAGCGGAACGGAAAACTATGGCTACACCTTC
CASSGTENYGYTF
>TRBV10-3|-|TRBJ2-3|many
TGTGCCATCAGTGGTGCGAGGGGTCCCGCAGATACGCAGTATTTT
CAISGARGPADTQYF
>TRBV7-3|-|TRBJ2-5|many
TGTGCCAGCAGCTCAGGGGGACGGGGAGGGGAGACCCAGTACTTC
CASSSGGRGGETQYF
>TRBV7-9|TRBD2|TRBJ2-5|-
TGTGCCAGCAGTTATAGCGGGGGGAAAGAGACCCAGTACTTC
CASSYSGGKETQYF
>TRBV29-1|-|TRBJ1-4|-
TGCAGCGTCTTGACGAGGCAGGAAGCAACTAATGAAAAACTGTTTTTT
CSVLTRQEATNEKLFF
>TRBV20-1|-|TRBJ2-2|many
TGCAGTGCTAGAATGAGCTACAACACCGGGGAGCTGTTTTTT
CSARMSYNTGELFF
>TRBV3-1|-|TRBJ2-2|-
TGTGCCAGCAGCTCCGGGTCGCTTAGGGAGCTGTTTTTT
CASSSGSLRELFF
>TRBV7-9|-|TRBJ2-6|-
TGTGCCAGCAGCCCAGGACAGCCTGGGGCCAACGTCCTGACTTTC
CASSPGQPGANVLTF
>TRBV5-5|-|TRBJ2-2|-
TGTGCCAGCAGCTTGGGCGGCAGCTTCACCGGGGAGCTGTTTTTT
CASSLGGSFTGELFF